This section outlines one TCR beta chain sequence together with its context. What it recognizes is unknown. The sample originates from a study of early T cells in non-severe SARS-CoV-2 infection. Overall study context: The input, bulk RNA from unsorted whole blood, was sequenced, and chains were unpaired. Whole-study findings and limits: Database matching using VDJdb favored anti-spike CD8 responses, with private and CD4 specificities left missing.

One entry per CDR3 protein, called by TCRdb with MiXCR from the 5' RACE reads. The sample contains about 55,000 distinct CDR3 sequences, 5.5% to 8.5% of which appear only once. This CDR3 region has 13 residues. The germline V gene encodes CDR1 SNHLY and CDR2 FYNNEI. With 7 bases removed from V and 3 bases from J, the gap between germline ends came to 12 bases. This chain joins TRBV2 and TRBJ1-1; possibly TRBD1 for D (6 bases). The clonotype was recovered from an adult who was a healthcare worker with PCR-confirmed SARS-CoV-2 infection or an uninfected control (not recorded which). The sequences come from whole blood, collected at baseline. This CDR3 is CASTVNRDTEAFF. The CDR3 coding sequence is TGTGCCAGCACGGTAAACAGGGACACTGAAGCTTTCTTT.